Each of the 11 T cell receptor beta chains below was sequenced from the same sample in a study of blood T cell repertoires in COVID-19. The repertoire was sequenced with immunoSEQ multiplex PCR; TCRdb's copy has only in-frame clones and lacks some. The data hold approximately 110,000 clones, with roughly 92% observed a single time. What was sequenced was peripheral blood. The receptors derive from a man aged 45-60 years with COVID-19, enrolled during active disease.

CDR3 sequence reads: CAWTGGRSGRVNTGELFF. The CDR3 nucleotides read TGTGCCTGGACAGGGGGGCGGTCAGGGCGAGTCAACACCGGGGAGCTGTTTTTT. The chain links TRBV30 to TRBJ2-2; D possibly corresponds to TRBD1 (7 bases). Germline CDR1 and CDR2: GTSNPN and SVGIG (reference sequence). The CDR3 consists of 18 residues. V was trimmed by 4 bases and J by 2 bases, leaving 23 bases between them.

V and J are TRBV19 and TRBJ2-4; 8 nucleotides align to TRBD2. CDR1 LNHDA and CDR2 SQIVND come from the germline V gene (reference sequence). The CDR3 runs 15 residues. V gave up 6 bases and J gave up 6 bases; unmatched junction bases: 10. CDR3 nucleotide sequence: TGTGCCAGTAGGACGGGAGGGCCGTTTAGAAACATTCAGTACTTC. Translation: CASRTGGPFRNIQYF.

The gene calls are TRBV5-5 and TRBJ1-2; no clear D. Germline assignment: CDR1 SGHKS and CDR2 YYEKEE (reference sequence). CDR3 length: 15 amino acids. Trimming pared 0 bases from V and 0 bases from J, leaving 9 bases between. CDR3 DNA: TGTGCCAGCAGCTTGGGGGGAGATGCTAACTATGGCTACACCTTC. It yields the protein CASSLGGDANYGYTF.

V gene TRBV24-1 combines with J gene TRBJ2-3, with D perhaps matching TRBD1 (5 bases). V lost 9 bases and J lost 4, with 7 bases in between. The germline CDR1 and CDR2 sequences are KGHDR and SFDVKD. The CDR3 extends over 11 amino acids. For the CDR3, the DNA is TGTGCCACCGGACAATCAGATACGCAGTATTTT. Amino acid sequence: CATGQSDTQYF.

This clone occurred once. The chain recombines TRBV7-3 with TRBJ2-1; TRBD2 might be the D (5 bases). The CDR3 is 16 residues long. CDR1 and CDR2 (germline): SGHTA, FQGTGA. Trimming shortened V by 5 bases and J by 0 bases, and 14 bases separated the two germline ends. The CDR3 DNA is TGTGCCAGCAGCCAGAGGGCGGTAAACTCCTACAATGAGCAGTTCTTC. This translates into CASSQRAVNSYNEQFF.

This chain connects TRBV7-9 to TRBJ2-7; TRBD2 matches 7 bases. The length of the CDR3 is 13 residues. Per germline, CDR1 SEHNR and CDR2 FQNEAQ (reference sequence). V trimming: 1 base; J trimming: 6 bases; junction bases outside the gene matches: 3. CDR3 sequence: CASSLGLASEQYV. In DNA, the CDR3 is TGTGCCAGCAGCTTAGGACTAGCTAGCGAGCAGTACGTC.

This clone was counted a single time. This chain joins TRBV30 and TRBJ2-2; 7 bases agree with TRBD2. Trimming cost V 3 bases and J 0 bases; bases outside gene matches: 10. The germline V gene has CDR1 GTSNPN and CDR2 SVGIG (reference sequence). This CDR3 contains 17 residues. The CDR3 DNA reads TGTGCCTGGAGCCCACTGGGGGGGAGATCGAACACCGGGGAGCTGTTTTTT. Residues: CAWSPLGGRSNTGELFF.

The chain uses TRBV19 and TRBJ2-5; D may be TRBD2 (6 bases). The CDR3 is 15 amino acids. V was shortened by 7 bases and J by 1 base, with 16 bases between the two germline ends. Germline CDR1 is LNHDA and CDR2 is SQIVND (reference sequence). CDR3 sequence reads: CASTPTGTGQETQYF. In DNA, the CDR3 is TGTGCCAGTACCCCGACCGGGACTGGCCAAGAGACCCAGTACTTC.

This CDR3 reads CASRHTNTEAFF. The DNA of the CDR3 is TGTGCCAGCCGCCACACGAACACTGAAGCTTTCTTT. This chain links TRBV6-6 with TRBJ1-1; D remains ambiguous. The CDR3 spans 12 residues. The V gene's germline CDR1 is MNHNY and CDR2 SVGAGI (reference sequence). The V and J ends lost 8 bases and 1 base respectively, with 8 bases between them.

The chain is built from TRBV10-3 and TRBJ2-5; unclear D gene. CDR1 ENHRY and CDR2 SYGVKD come from the germline V gene. Trimming took 11 bases from V and 2 from J, leaving 12 bases between them. There are 12 residues in the CDR3. The CDR3: CACRGEQETQYF. CDR3 sequence (DNA): TGTGCCTGTAGAGGAGAGCAAGAGACCCAGTACTTC.

This clone has only one observation. This chain uses TRBV2 with TRBJ1-4; a possible D gene is TRBD1 (5 bases). Trimming removed 5 bases at V and 8 bases at J, with 15 bases between. The CDR3 is 14 residues long. Germline V gene data show CDR1 as SNHLY and CDR2 as FYNNEI. The CDR3, as DNA: TGTGCCAGCAGTATCACCGGGAGGGGCGAAAAACTGTTTTTT. This sequence encodes CASSITGRGEKLFF.